These 11 T cell receptor beta chains were sequenced from one sample in a study of cytomegalovirus exposure and HLA in healthy donors. The primer mix had 60 Vbeta and 13 Jbeta primers. TCRdb keeps only in-frame clones here, not all; method: immunoSEQ multiplex PCR. Of tens of thousands of clones in the sample, 65% to 80% are singletons; the top ten hold around 10%. The sequencing input was PBMCs. The receptors were gathered from a woman aged 35 to 49 in good health and CMV-seropositive.

The CDR3 nucleotides read TGTGCCAGTAGTGCACAGGGGGCGGGGCAGCCCCAGCATTTT. Protein sequence: CASSAQGAGQPQHF. This chain joins TRBV19 and TRBJ1-5; 9 bases match TRBD1. The junction had 6 bases not matched to a gene; V was cut back by 5 bases and J by 7 bases. Germline V lookup: CDR1 LNHDA, CDR2 SQIVND (reference sequence). This CDR3 has 14 amino acids.

The chain links TRBV6-5 to TRBJ1-2, with a weak D call TRBD1 (6 bases). This CDR3 has 15 amino acids. V was clipped by 4 bases and J by 5 bases, with 17 bases between them. Germline CDR1 and CDR2: MNHEY and SVGAGI. Here the CDR3 DNA reads TGTGCCAGCAGTTTGTCCCTCCGGGGGGCTTATGGCTACACCTTC. It codes for CASSLSLRGAYGYTF.

The CDR3, as DNA: TGTGCTAGTGGTTTGGAGAAGACGGGAGGAAATGAGCAGTTCTTC. Protein sequence: CASGLEKTGGNEQFF. The rearrangement links TRBV12-5 to TRBJ2-1, with 7 bases that match TRBD2. With 1 base clipped from V and 7 bases from J, the junction kept 7 bases outside the gene matches. Germline CDR1 and CDR2: LGHNT and FRNRAP. CDR3 length: 15 residues.

CDR3 protein: CASSLGLGEGEMNTEAFF. DNA of the CDR3: TGTGCCAGCAGCTTGGGCCTCGGGGAGGGGGAGATGAACACTGAAGCTTTCTTT. This rearrangement joins TRBV5-6 to TRBJ1-1, with D maybe TRBD1 (6 bases). Looked up from germline, CDR1 is SGHDT and CDR2 is YYEEEE. Deletions cut 0 bases from V and 0 bases from J, with 18 bases between. The CDR3 covers 18 residues.

The chain combines TRBV7-2 with TRBJ2-3, with D unresolved. This CDR3 is 15 amino acids long. With 2 bases removed from V and 0 bases from J, the gap between germline ends came to 9 bases. Germline V CDR1 and CDR2: SGHTA, FQGNSA. The DNA of the CDR3 is TGTGCCAGCAGCTTAAACAGCCCTAGCACAGATACGCAGTATTTT. This sequence encodes CASSLNSPSTDTQYF.

This clone was picked up a small number of times. The gene calls are TRBV4-2 and TRBJ1-3; the D is unclear. Germline V gene sequence: CDR1 LGHNA, CDR2 YNFKEQ. This CDR3 comprises 15 residues. Trimming stripped 0 bases from V and 4 bases from J, with 10 bases between. The CDR3 reads CASSQDRVSGNTIYF. DNA of the CDR3: TGTGCCAGCAGCCAAGATCGGGTCTCCGGAAACACCATATATTTT.

The J gene is TRBJ2-7, the V gene TRBV29-1, with D tentatively TRBD1 (6 bases). CDR3 length: 12 amino acids. V lost 7 bases and J lost 3, with 13 bases in between. Germline CDR1 and CDR2: SQVTM and ANQGSEA. In nucleotides, the CDR3 is TGCAGCGCAACAGGGAAGGGCTACGAGCAGTACTTC. As protein: CSATGKGYEQYF.

This clone was counted between two and nine times. CDR3 protein: CASFSPTGRYPAFF. CDR3 DNA: TGTGCCAGCTTCTCCCCGACAGGACGATATCCAGCTTTCTTT. The chain joins TRBV28 to TRBJ1-1, with TRBD1 as a possible D gene (6 bases). The CDR3 contains 14 residues. Deletions cut 8 bases from V and 10 bases from J, with 23 bases between. The germline CDR1 and CDR2 sequences are MDHEN and SYDVKM.

V is TRBV4-2 and J is TRBJ1-2; D gene uncertain. V was trimmed by 0 bases and J by 4 bases, leaving 3 bases between them. The CDR3 runs to 12 residues. The germline V gene has CDR1 LGHNA and CDR2 YNFKEQ. CDR3 sequence: CASSQDSYGYTF. Here the CDR3 DNA reads TGTGCCAGCAGCCAAGACAGCTATGGCTACACCTTC.

This rearrangement joins TRBV7-3 to TRBJ2-1; maybe TRBD1 (6 bases). Trimming shortened V by 4 bases and J by 15 bases, and 19 bases separated the two germline ends. The CDR3 is 13 residues long. CDR1 and CDR2 (germline): SGHTA, FQGTGA. The CDR3 region has the DNA TGTGCCAGCAGCTCTGCGACAGGAGGTATTAGGTTCTTC. It is translated as CASSSATGGIRFF.

The CDR3 DNA reads TGTGCCAGCAGCCAGGACTCCACTGGGGACTACGAGCAGTACTTC. It translates to CASSQDSTGDYEQYF. This chain joins TRBV7-3 and TRBJ2-7, with D possibly matching TRBD2 (5 bases). The CDR3 consists of 15 residues. Trimming removed 5 bases from V and 3 bases from J, with 17 bases in between. The germline V gene has CDR1 SGHTA and CDR2 FQGTGA.